This passage covers 11 T cell receptor beta chains from one sample sequenced in a study of blood T cell repertoires in COVID-19. Data came from immunoSEQ multiplex PCR; TCRdb stores just in-frame clones and leaves some out. The sample holds some 160,000 clones, about 80% seen once. Sequencing was performed on PBMCs or T cells enriched from blood (not recorded which). The receptors derive from a woman in her sixties or seventies who had recovered from COVID-19.

This clone was picked up a small number of times. The chain couples TRBV19 to TRBJ1-2, with no clear D. This CDR3 region has 15 residues. Trimming removed 7 bases at V and 3 bases at J, with 18 bases between. In germline, CDR1 is LNHDA, CDR2 SQIVND (reference sequence). The CDR3 DNA follows: TGTGCCAGTAATCCGAGGAGTGGCAGAGACTATGGCTACACCTTC. As protein: CASNPRSGRDYGYTF.

This clone was observed a single time. The chain joins TRBV5-4 to TRBJ2-7; TRBD2 aligns across 8 bases. The germline V gene encodes CDR1 SGHNT and CDR2 YYREEE (reference sequence). With 3 bases clipped from V and 2 bases from J, the junction kept 10 bases outside the gene matches. This CDR3 contains 16 residues. For the CDR3, the DNA is TGTGCCAGCAGCTCCCCGGGACTAGTCTCCCCCTACGAGCAGTACTTC. Translation gives CASSSPGLVSPYEQYF.

The V gene is TRBV5-1, the J gene TRBJ2-7; 9 nucleotides agree with TRBD2. The CDR3 runs 16 residues. The V gene's germline CDR1 is SGHRS and CDR2 YFSETQ. V lost 6 bases and J lost 1; bases outside the gene matches: 11. CDR3 in amino acids: CASKRLQTSGSYEQYF. The CDR3 bases are TGCGCCAGCAAAAGACTTCAAACTAGCGGGTCCTACGAGCAGTACTTC.

This clone appeared many times. The chain is built from TRBV5-6 and TRBJ1-1; 9 nucleotides line up with TRBD1. The germline V gene encodes CDR1 SGHDT and CDR2 YYEEEE. The length of the CDR3 is 12 residues. J lost 9 bases, V lost 4 bases, and 4 bases had no gene match. CDR3 DNA sequence: TGTGCCAGCAGCCCTGGGACAGGGCAAGCTTTCTTT. This translates into CASSPGTGQAFF.

This sequence joins TRBV24-1 and TRBJ1-2, with a possible D match to TRBD1 (5 bases). The CDR3 runs 13 residues. Trimming stripped 5 bases from V and 4 bases from J, with 10 bases between. CDR1 is KGHDR and CDR2 is SFDVKD in the germline V gene. CDR3 DNA: TGTGCCACCAGTGGGGGCAGCCTCTATGGCTACACCTTC. Translation: CATSGGSLYGYTF.

The chain employs TRBV5-6 and TRBJ2-7; D is uncertain. Germline V CDR1 and CDR2: SGHDT, YYEEEE. CDR3 length equals 15 residues. The V gene lost 0 bases and the J gene lost 2 bases, with 12 bases spanning the gap. This CDR3 reads CASSLVDSATYEQYF. For the CDR3, the DNA is TGTGCCAGCAGCTTGGTAGACTCCGCTACCTACGAGCAGTACTTC.

The chain uses TRBV25-1 and TRBJ1-6; D gene ambiguous. Germline assignment: CDR1 MGHDK and CDR2 SYGVNS. V gave up 6 bases and J gave up 9 bases, with 9 bases separating them. This CDR3 contains 12 residues. The CDR3 DNA sequence: TGTGCCAGCAGGGTTCGCAGTTCACCCCTCCACTTT. It is translated as CASRVRSSPLHF.

This clone was detected once. The gene calls are TRBV25-1 and TRBJ1-3, with 11 bases fitting TRBD1. The CDR3 is made up of 17 amino acids. Per the germline V gene, CDR1 is MGHDK and CDR2 is SYGVNS. Germline trimming cut 2 bases from V and 2 bases from J; bases unmatched to any gene: 5. The CDR3 DNA sequence: TGTGCCAGCAGTGAACCTACGGGACAGGGGGCTGGAAACACCATATATTTT. Protein sequence: CASSEPTGQGAGNTIYF.

Only one count was recorded for this clone. CDR3 sequence reads: CASSSMTETIYEQYF. In nucleotides, the CDR3 is TGTGCCAGCAGTTCGATGACAGAAACGATCTACGAGCAGTACTTC. This rearrangement joins TRBV6-5 to TRBJ2-7, with D possibly TRBD1 on 5 matching bases. V lost 4 bases and J lost 3, with 16 bases in between. The CDR3 contains 15 residues. CDR1 is MNHEY, CDR2 SVGAGI, per germline.

V usage is TRBV11-2 and J usage is TRBJ1-2, with D tentatively TRBD1 (6 bases). V dropped 4 bases and J dropped 3 bases, with 9 bases sitting between them. Germline V gene lookup returns CDR1 SGHAT and CDR2 FQNNGV. The CDR3 has 13 residues. CDR3 region: CASSWTVDYGYTF. CDR3 bases: TGTGCCAGCAGCTGGACAGTTGACTATGGCTACACCTTC. The variable domain in full, completed from reference TRBV11-2 and TRBJ1-2, reads EAGVAQSPRYKIIEKRQSVAFWCNPISGHATLYWYQQILGQGPKLLIQFQNNGVVDDSQLPKDRFSAERLKGVDSTLKIQPAKLEDSAVYLCASSWTVDYGYTFGSGTRLTVV.

The CDR3 protein is CASSLAGLAGYNEQFF. DNA of the CDR3: TGTGCCAGCAGCTTGGCAGGACTAGCGGGGTACAATGAGCAGTTCTTC. The gene calls are TRBV5-4 and TRBJ2-1; 12 bases align to TRBD2. Germline CDR1 and CDR2: SGHNT and YYREEE (reference sequence). The junction had 2 bases not matched to a gene; V was cut back by 0 bases and J by 4 bases. This CDR3 has 16 residues.